Each of the 8 T cell receptor beta chains below was sequenced from the same sample in a study of blood T cell repertoires in COVID-19. Sequenced by immunoSEQ multiplex PCR; TCRdb stores in-frame clones only, minus some. The sample carries tens of thousands of clones, about four fifths recorded once. The sample comprised peripheral blood. These receptors were taken from an elderly man with active or convalescent COVID-19.

The V call is TRBV4-2, the J call TRBJ2-3; TRBD2 matches at 8 bases. Germline V gene lookup returns CDR1 LGHNA and CDR2 YNFKEQ. After removal of 2 bases from V and 2 bases from J, the junction contained 12 bases not matched to a gene. CDR3 length equals 18 residues. CDR3 bases: TGTGCCAGCAGCCAAAGTACTAGCGGTGCTATTATCACAGATACGCAGTATTTT. This encodes CASSQSTSGAIITDTQYF.

The rearrangement links TRBV29-1 to TRBJ2-3; D not resolved. Germline CDR1 and CDR2: SQVTM and ANQGSEA. The CDR3 has 14 residues. The CDR3 DNA follows: TGCAACCACCTGCAGGTAAATAACACAGATACGCAGTATTTT. This gives the protein CNHLQVNNTDTQYF.

The rearrangement uses TRBV5-1 and TRBJ2-3, with 10 bases lining up with TRBD1. The length of the CDR3 is 15 residues. V lost 3 bases and J lost 1; bases outside the gene matches: 2. Germline CDR1 reads SGHRS; CDR2 reads YFSETQ. CDR3 sequence: CASSSGQGGTDTQYF. DNA for the CDR3: TGCGCCAGCAGCTCTGGACAGGGGGGCACAGATACGCAGTATTTT.

This chain uses TRBV2 with TRBJ1-5; 7 positions agree with TRBD1. Per germline, CDR1 SNHLY and CDR2 FYNNEI. V was pared by 4 bases and J by 2 bases, with 5 bases of the junction left unmatched. The CDR3 contains 15 residues. This CDR3 is CASSARGSGNQPQHF. For the CDR3, the DNA is TGTGCCAGCAGTGCCAGGGGGTCGGGCAATCAGCCCCAGCATTTT. The full variable domain, in which reference TRBV2 and TRBJ1-5 provide the parts outside the CDR3, is EPEVTQTPSHQVTQMGQEVILRCVPISNHLYFYWYRQILGQKVEFLVSFYNNEISEKSEIFDDQFSVERPDGSNFTLKIRSTKLEDSAMYFCASSARGSGNQPQHFGDGTRLSIL.

The chain joins TRBV18 to TRBJ1-1, with TRBD1 as a possible D gene (6 bases). V lost 3 bases to trimming and J lost 5 bases, with 16 bases between them. Germline V gene data show CDR1 as KGHSH and CDR2 as LQKENI. CDR3 length: 15 residues. The CDR3 region is CASSPGQTPRTEAFF. In DNA, the CDR3 is TGTGCCAGCTCACCTGGACAGACGCCGAGGACTGAAGCTTTCTTT.

The sample holds one count of this clone. The chain employs TRBV7-2 and TRBJ2-7; D is perhaps TRBD2 (7 bases). CDR1 SGHTA and CDR2 FQGNSA come from the germline V gene. Between the trimmed V and J ends, which lost 10 bases and 2 bases, there was a span of 18 bases. This CDR3 has 14 residues. The CDR3 sequence: CATQLGGVAYEQYF. CDR3 bases: TGTGCCACGCAGCTAGGGGGGGTGGCCTACGAGCAGTACTTC. Drawing the rest from reference TRBV7-2 and TRBJ2-7, the complete variable domain is GAGVSQSPSNKVTEKGKDVELRCDPISGHTALYWYRQSLGQGLEFLIYFQGNSAPDKSGLPSDRFSAERTGGSVSTLTIQRTQQEDSAVYLCATQLGGVAYEQYFGPGTRLTVT.

V usage is TRBV10-3 and J usage is TRBJ2-6; D perhaps matches TRBD1 (6 bases). Trimming removed 6 bases at V and 0 bases at J, with 6 bases between. Germline V gene sequence: CDR1 ENHRY, CDR2 SYGVKD. The CDR3 totals 14 residues. The CDR3 DNA sequence: TGTGCCATCAGGACAGGCTCTGGGGCCAACGTCCTGACTTTC. This translates into CAIRTGSGANVLTF.

As DNA, the CDR3 is TGTGCCTGGAGGGGCAGTTTGAACACTGAAGCTTTCTTT. Protein sequence: CAWRGSLNTEAFF. The chain carries TRBV30 and TRBJ1-1, with D unresolved. V lost 3 bases to trimming and J lost 0 bases, with 8 bases between them. The CDR3 contains 13 residues. From germline, CDR1 is GTSNPN and CDR2 SVGIG (reference sequence).